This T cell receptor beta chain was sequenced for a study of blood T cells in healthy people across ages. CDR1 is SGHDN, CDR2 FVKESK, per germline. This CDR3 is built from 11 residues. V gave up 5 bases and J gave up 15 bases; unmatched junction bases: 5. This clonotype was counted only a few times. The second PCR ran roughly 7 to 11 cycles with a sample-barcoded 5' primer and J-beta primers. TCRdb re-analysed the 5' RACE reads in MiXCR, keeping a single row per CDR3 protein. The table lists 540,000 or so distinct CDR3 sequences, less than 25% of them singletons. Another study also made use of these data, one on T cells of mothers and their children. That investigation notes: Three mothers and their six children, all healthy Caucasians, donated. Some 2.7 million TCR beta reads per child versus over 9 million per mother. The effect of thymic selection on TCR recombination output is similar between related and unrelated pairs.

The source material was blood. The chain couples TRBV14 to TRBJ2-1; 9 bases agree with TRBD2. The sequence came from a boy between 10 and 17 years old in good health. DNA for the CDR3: TGTGCCAGCAGCAGGCGGGGGGGCTGGTTCTTC. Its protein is CASSRRGGWFF.